The rows below give T cell receptor beta chains drawn from one sample of a study of shared clonotypes between healthy human individuals. Measured with immunoSEQ multiplex PCR; TCRdb has only the in-frame clones, and not every one. This sample yields more than 2 million clones, of which roughly 95% are seen a single time; 0.85% to 1.3% belongs to the top ten. Source material: naive CD8+ T cells sorted from blood. The receptors originated from a man between 18 and 35 years old in good health. Each CDR3 is given without its conserved first and last residue. Each record gives: J gene, D gene, V gene, CDR3 protein. D genes are given only for firm matches.

TRBJ2-7,TRBD1,TRBV7-8,ASSPEAGGPYEQY
TRBJ2-2,.,TRBV28,ASRIGSGELF
TRBJ1-3,.,TRBV6-5,ASSYDGGFGGNTIY
TRBJ1-5,TRBD1,TRBV7-6,ASSLVTGAQPQH
TRBJ2-7,.,TRBV5-3,ARSPPSGGDTYEQY
TRBJ2-5,.,TRBV28,ASSWSGFQETQY
TRBJ2-2,TRBD1,TRBV4-3,ASSQGFPGQENTGELF
TRBJ1-5,TRBD1,TRBV27,ASSLGQGAGQPQH
TRBJ1-5,TRBD1,TRBV9,ASSGGQGAESGNQPQH
TRBJ2-5,TRBD2,TRBV13,ASSKRTSGGETQY
TRBJ1-1,.,TRBV9,ASSASDLHFTEAF
TRBJ2-7,TRBD1,TRBV20-1,SAGTGTEQY
TRBJ2-7,TRBD2,TRBV4-2,ASSQRLAGVYSYEQY
TRBJ2-7,.,TRBV5-1,ASSLPADFTYEQY
TRBJ2-1,.,TRBV7-9,ASSLAQNEQF
TRBJ1-1,.,TRBV28,ASSSSRGLGTEAF
TRBJ2-7,TRBD2,TRBV7-9,ASSISGSRYEQY
TRBJ2-3,TRBD2,TRBV28,ASSLEREAYTDTQY
TRBJ2-7,.,TRBV28,ASTPGEGVRLSYEQY
TRBJ2-3,TRBD1,TRBV2,ATDRGATDTQY
TRBJ2-3,.,TRBV7-9,ASSLVSTDTQY
TRBJ2-1,.,TRBV5-4,ASSLAWGAGEQF
TRBJ2-7,TRBD1,TRBV28,ASSFRQGSSYEQY
TRBJ2-4,TRBD2,TRBV25-1,ASSGGTSGTNIQY
TRBJ2-7,.,TRBV29-1,SVQAEGEQY
TRBJ2-2,TRBD1,TRBV6-5,ASSYGQGGSGELF
TRBJ1-3,TRBD1,TRBV29-1,SVDLWDREGNTIY
TRBJ1-2,TRBD1,TRBV6-5,ASSYHTGEGYT
TRBJ1-1,.,TRBV27,ASSLGGQTEAF
TRBJ2-1,.,TRBV2,ASGGLQF
TRBJ2-1,.,TRBV4-1,ASSQGGRHEQF
TRBJ2-7,.,TRBV6-1,ASSEMGFYEQY
TRBJ2-4,TRBD1,TRBV19,ASSIGTDIAKNIQY
TRBJ2-7,TRBD2,TRBV28,ASSSPLSGGVYEQY
TRBJ1-3,.,TRBV7-9,ASSDRVPIY
TRBJ2-5,.,TRBV10-1,ASSQGGAETQY
TRBJ2-5,TRBD1,TRBV19,ASSIVGETGFEETQY
TRBJ2-1,TRBD2,TRBV7-8,ASSFNELAGGQEQF
TRBJ2-2,.,TRBV10-3,AISSEVTGSTGELF
TRBJ2-7,.,TRBV6-6,ASSFRGDSYEQY
TRBJ1-1,.,TRBV9,ASSVTGGGTEAF
TRBJ2-7,TRBD2,TRBV4-3,ASSHSTSGKYEQY
TRBJ2-5,.,TRBV5-8,ASSLSGIAETQY
TRBJ2-7,.,TRBV5-1,ASSPNLQGFEQY
TRBJ1-1,.,TRBV6-1,ASSEFKGGGTEAF
TRBJ1-4,TRBD1,TRBV19,ASSPRTGAVTNEKLF
TRBJ2-1,TRBD1,TRBV6-6,ASSPPTGSNLVEQF
TRBJ1-3,.,TRBV28,ASSTTRSSGNTIY
TRBJ2-7,.,TRBV7-9,ASSYAGQGLYEQY
TRBJ2-3,.,TRBV6-5,ASSLARGTDTQY
TRBJ2-2,TRBD1,TRBV9,ASSVEETGLTGELF
TRBJ1-2,TRBD1,TRBV7-9,ASGGQGTNYGYT
TRBJ2-5,TRBD1,TRBV9,ASSHRSTGGEETQY